A single sample gave rise to the 32 T cell receptor beta chains below, sequenced in a study of T cells after yellow fever vaccination. A single record per CDR3 protein comes from TCRdb applying MiXCR to the 5' RACE reads. The table has more than 300,000 distinct CDR3 sequences, 3.5% to 5% seen once. The sequencing used PBMCs, collected 15 days after the yellow fever booster vaccination. The receptor set was obtained from a man aged 18 to 35 who received the YFV17D yellow fever vaccine.

In its sample, this clonotype was seen many times. V usage is TRBV5-1 and J usage is TRBJ1-6; the D is unclear. Germline V gene sequence: CDR1 SGHRS, CDR2 YFSETQ. The V end was cut by 0 bases, the J end by 7 bases, with 8 bases between. The CDR3 is made up of 14 amino acids. The CDR3 bases are TGCGCCAGCAGCTTGGACGGAACCAATTCACCCCTCCACTTT. It translates to CASSLDGTNSPLHF.

This clonotype was seen a handful of times. The V call is TRBV7-9, the J call TRBJ2-3; D uncertain. CDR1 is SEHNR, CDR2 FQNEAQ, per germline (reference sequence). Trimming shortened V by 2 bases and J by 5 bases, and 5 bases separated the two germline ends. CDR3 length: 12 amino acids. The DNA for the CDR3 is TGTGCCAGCAGCTTATATGAAGATACGCAGTATTTT. It encodes CASSLYEDTQYF.

Notes on this clonotype: Mismatch with germline at one junction end may stem from a read error. The CDR3 region is CASSQGTGAAVSVF. For the CDR3, the DNA is TGCGCCAGCAGCCAAGGGACAGGGGCCGCTGTATCTGTTTTT. V is TRBV4-3 and J is TRBJ1-4; 9 bases agree with TRBD1. CDR1 and CDR2 from the germline V gene are LGHNA and YSLEER. The CDR3 is made up of 14 amino acids.

This clonotype was seen a handful of times. The rearrangement links TRBV30 to TRBJ1-1; D may be TRBD1 (6 bases). Germline CDR1 and CDR2: GTSNPN and SVGIG (reference sequence). V was clipped by 5 bases and J by 4 bases, with 11 bases between them. The length of the CDR3 is 12 residues. The CDR3 DNA sequence: TGTGCCTGGGGGCCAGGGGCCACTGAAGCTTTCTTT. This codes for CAWGPGATEAFF.

The V call is TRBV5-4, the J call TRBJ2-7; no clear D gene. V was cut by 4 bases and J by 0 bases, with 14 bases left in between. The CDR3 has 15 residues. The V gene's germline CDR1 is SGHNT and CDR2 YYREEE (reference sequence). This CDR3 is CASSPGLPISYEQYF. CDR3 sequence (DNA): TGTGCCAGCAGCCCCGGGCTCCCAATCTCCTACGAGCAGTACTTC.

This clonotype was recorded at least ten times. The chain is built from TRBV7-9 and TRBJ2-1; D is possibly TRBD1 or TRBD2 (5 bases each). The germline V and J ends were trimmed by 5 bases and 10 bases, with 18 bases remaining between them. In germline, CDR1 is SEHNR, CDR2 FQNEAQ (reference sequence). This CDR3 has 14 residues. The CDR3 DNA follows: TGTGCCAGCAGCACCGGGACGGCAGTGGGAGAGCAGTTCTTC. This gives the protein CASSTGTAVGEQFF.

The chain uses TRBV19 and TRBJ2-5; D possibly corresponds to TRBD2 (6 bases). The V gene lost 3 bases and the J gene lost 5 bases, with 13 bases spanning the gap. Germline assignment: CDR1 LNHDA and CDR2 SQIVND (reference sequence). This CDR3 is 14 amino acids long. CDR3 residues: CASSITLRGETQYF. CDR3 nucleotide sequence: TGTGCCAGTAGTATTACCCTCCGGGGGGAGACCCAGTACTTC.

Ten or more counts support this clonotype. The chain has TRBV7-6 and TRBJ1-1; D perhaps matches TRBD1 (5 bases). Per germline, CDR1 SGHVS and CDR2 FNYEAQ. The CDR3 length is 14 residues. The ends were cut back, 4 bases at V and 4 bases at J, with 13 bases in the middle. The CDR3 DNA is TGTGCCAGCAGCTCACTCGCTGGGGGCACTGAAGCTTTCTTT. The encoded protein is CASSSLAGGTEAFF.

This clonotype has only a few counts. This rearrangement joins TRBV9 to TRBJ1-6; D may be TRBD1 (6 bases). Germline loops: CDR1 SGDLS, CDR2 YYNGEE. V lost 3 bases, J lost 5 bases, and 12 bases lay in between. The CDR3 totals 15 residues. The CDR3 DNA follows: TGTGCCAGCAGCGCCCCACAGGGAGATAATTCACCCCTCCACTTT. It yields the protein CASSAPQGDNSPLHF.

This clonotype was recorded at least ten times. The chain couples TRBV7-3 to TRBJ2-5, with 13 bases lining up with TRBD2. CDR1 SGHTA and CDR2 FQGTGA come from the germline V gene. The CDR3 totals 17 residues. The V and J ends lost 5 bases and 1 base, in that order; junction bases with no gene match: 7. The CDR3 bases are TGTGCCAGCAGCACAGGGACTAGCGGGGATGTCCAAGAGACCCAGTACTTC. It is translated as CASSTGTSGDVQETQYF.

The table lists this clonotype with a few counts. The chain employs TRBV4-2 and TRBJ1-2, with D possibly being TRBD1 (5 bases). The germline gives CDR1 LGHNA, CDR2 YNFKEQ. V was trimmed by 5 bases and J by 2 bases, leaving 21 bases between them. CDR3 length: 17 residues. CDR3 nucleotides: TGTGCCAGCAGCAAAGCGCCCGAAGGGGTCCTGAACTATGGCTACACCTTC. Encoded protein: CASSKAPEGVLNYGYTF.

The table lists this clonotype with a few counts. The chain is built from TRBV4-2 and TRBJ1-5; tentatively, D is TRBD1 (6 bases). Germline CDR1 reads LGHNA; CDR2 reads YNFKEQ. V lost 0 bases, J lost 6 bases, and 12 bases lay in between. The CDR3 runs to 15 residues. For the CDR3, the DNA is TGTGCCAGCAGCCAAGATCCGCAGGGGAGTCAGCCCCAGCATTTT. Translating it yields CASSQDPQGSQPQHF.

The chain recombines TRBV7-9 with TRBJ2-7; 8 nucleotides agree with TRBD1. Looked up from germline, CDR1 is SEHNR and CDR2 is FQNEAQ (reference sequence). The CDR3 covers 15 residues. V was pared by 5 bases and J by 0 bases, with 6 bases of the junction left unmatched. CDR3: CASSPGQVISYEQYF. The CDR3 DNA follows: TGTGCCAGCAGCCCGGGACAGGTGATCTCCTACGAGCAGTACTTC.

This clonotype was counted a few times. This chain connects TRBV7-9 to TRBJ2-5; D is tentatively TRBD1 or TRBD2 (5 bases each). Germline CDR1 is SEHNR and CDR2 is FQNEAQ (reference sequence). Trimming left V 2 bases short and J 4 bases short, with 8 bases between. The CDR3 runs 13 residues. DNA of the CDR3: TGTGCCAGCAGCTTATCAGGGACAGAGACCCAGTACTTC. Residues: CASSLSGTETQYF.

The gene calls are TRBV4-1 and TRBJ2-1; 7 nucleotides match TRBD2. CDR1 and CDR2 (germline): MGHRA, YSYEKL. The junction had 16 bases not matched to a gene; V was cut back by 1 base and J by 7 bases. This CDR3 region has 18 residues. The CDR3 reads CASSQVGESSGLTNEQFF. In nucleotides, the CDR3 is TGCGCCAGCAGCCAAGTAGGGGAGAGTAGCGGGCTGACAAATGAGCAGTTCTTC.

This clonotype appeared a few times. The rearrangement links TRBV5-6 to TRBJ1-1, with a weak D call TRBD1 (5 bases). The germline V and J ends were trimmed by 3 bases and 6 bases, with 15 bases remaining between them. The germline gives CDR1 SGHDT, CDR2 YYEEEE. The CDR3 is 14 amino acids. CDR3: CASSSDSQGAEAFF. The CDR3 DNA follows: TGTGCCAGCAGCTCTGACAGCCAAGGCGCTGAAGCTTTCTTT.

V gene TRBV27 combines with J gene TRBJ1-5; the D gene is possibly TRBD1 (5 bases). There are 15 residues in the CDR3. CDR1 MNHEY and CDR2 SMNVEV come from the germline V gene (reference sequence). Trimming stripped 5 bases from V and 2 bases from J, with 13 bases between. CDR3 amino acids: CASSGSGAGNQPQHF. CDR3 coding DNA: TGTGCCAGCAGTGGCAGCGGGGCGGGCAATCAGCCCCAGCATTTT.

Many counts were recorded for this clonotype. V and J are TRBV10-3 and TRBJ1-3; D may be TRBD1 (6 bases). The germline V gene has CDR1 ENHRY and CDR2 SYGVKD. The CDR3 runs to 15 residues. The ends were cut back, 6 bases at V and 1 base at J, with 13 bases in the middle. CDR3 nucleotide sequence: TGTGCCATCAGACTCGGGGGGCGGTCTGGAAACACCATATATTTT. Translated, it gives CAIRLGGRSGNTIYF.

This clonotype appeared a few times. This rearrangement joins TRBV11-2 to TRBJ2-1; D assignment may be TRBD1 or TRBD2 (5 bases each). The V gene lost 4 bases and the J gene lost 6 bases, with 13 bases spanning the gap. The CDR3 has 14 residues. CDR1 SGHAT and CDR2 FQNNGV come from the germline V gene. In nucleotides, the CDR3 is TGTGCCAGCAGCTCGGGTGGGGGAATCAATGAGCAGTTCTTC. Protein: CASSSGGGINEQFF.

In this sample, this clonotype turned up many times. This rearrangement joins TRBV6-2 or TRBV6-3 to TRBJ2-1; D might be TRBD1 (5 bases). V was clipped by 8 bases and J by 7 bases, with 9 bases between them. This CDR3 spans 11 amino acids. Looked up from germline, CDR1 is MNHEY and CDR2 is SVGEGT. CDR3 loop: CASGDRNEQFF. The CDR3 DNA reads as TGTGCCAGCGGTGACAGAAATGAGCAGTTCTTC.

This clonotype was detected only a few times. The gene calls are TRBV9 and TRBJ2-5; weak D call: TRBD2 (6 bases). The germline CDR1 and CDR2 sequences are SGDLS and YYNGEE. This CDR3 spans 16 amino acids. Trimming took off 0 bases at V and 4 bases at J, with 16 bases between the two ends. CDR3 nucleotide sequence: TGTGCCAGCAGCGTAGCAGGGCTAGCGAGAGGAGAGACCCAGTACTTC. As protein: CASSVAGLARGETQYF.

This clonotype was counted at least ten times. This chain connects TRBV28 to TRBJ1-3, with 7 nucleotides matching TRBD1. Germline V lookup: CDR1 MDHEN, CDR2 SYDVKM. The CDR3 length is 18 residues. Trimming at V came to 3 bases and at J to 0 bases, leaving 11 bases not matched to a gene. This CDR3 reads CASSLDTGARSSGNTIYF. Written as DNA, the CDR3 is TGTGCCAGCAGTTTGGATACAGGGGCCAGGAGCTCTGGAAACACCATATATTTT.

The table lists this clonotype with many counts. Written as DNA, the CDR3 is TGTGCCATCAGGACAGAGGCCCTTAGCACTGAAGCTTTCTTT. This codes for CAIRTEALSTEAFF. The V and J genes are TRBV10-3 and TRBJ1-1; TRBD1 might be the D (5 bases). CDR1 is ENHRY, CDR2 SYGVKD, per germline. This CDR3 is built from 14 residues. Trimming removed 6 bases from V and 4 bases from J, with 15 bases in between.

This chain links TRBV5-4 with TRBJ1-1, with D maybe TRBD1 (6 bases). From germline, CDR1 is SGHNT and CDR2 YYREEE (reference sequence). The CDR3 length is 14 residues. Trimming removed 0 bases at V and 3 bases at J, with 9 bases between. The CDR3 spells CASSLADSHTEAFF. CDR3 DNA sequence: TGTGCCAGCAGCTTGGCGGACAGCCACACTGAAGCTTTCTTT.

The table lists this clonotype with a few counts. The chain carries TRBV20-1 and TRBJ1-4; a possible D gene is TRBD1 (5 bases). Germline CDR1 DFQATT, CDR2 SNEGSKA (reference sequence). The CDR3 contains 15 residues. CDR3 DNA sequence: TGCGGGGCAGGGAGTCCGTCGTGGACTAATGAAAAACTGTTTTTT. It yields the protein CGAGSPSWTNEKLFF.

The sample holds a few counts of this clonotype. The rearrangement joins TRBV7-2 to TRBJ2-3; D gene ambiguous. V lost 1 base and J 8 bases, leaving 16 bases between the germline ends. The CDR3 covers 15 residues. The germline V gene has CDR1 SGHTA and CDR2 FQGNSA. CDR3 residues: CASSLGPYYGSTQYF. CDR3 DNA: TGTGCCAGCAGCTTAGGGCCCTACTACGGGTCTACGCAGTATTTT.

This clonotype has at least ten counts. The chain joins TRBV12-3 or TRBV12-4 to TRBJ1-1; 8 bases line up with TRBD1. J lost 0 bases, V lost 4 bases, and 7 bases had no gene match. This CDR3 is built from 16 residues. CDR3 protein: CASSSGQGLLNTEAFF. DNA for the CDR3: TGTGCCAGCAGTTCTGGACAGGGCCTCTTGAACACTGAAGCTTTCTTT.

In its sample, this clonotype was seen many times. This CDR3 is CASSQDRGLGYEQYF. CDR3 nucleotide sequence: TGCGCCAGCAGCCAAGACAGGGGGCTAGGTTACGAGCAGTACTTC. J is TRBJ2-7 and V is TRBV4-1, with 8 bases aligning to TRBD1. CDR3 length: 15 amino acids. Unmatched junction bases numbered 5, after V lost 0 bases and J lost 4 bases. CDR1 and CDR2 from the germline V gene are MGHRA and YSYEKL.

The sample holds many counts of this clonotype. This rearrangement joins TRBV5-5 to TRBJ2-7; D is unresolved. CDR3 size: 15 residues. Trimming cost V 1 base and J 7 bases, with 18 bases left between them. Germline CDR1 SGHKS, CDR2 YYEKEE (reference sequence). Here the CDR3 DNA reads TGTGCCAGCAGCTTGAATTGGTTCGACGTTGGGGAGCAGTACGTC. Translation: CASSLNWFDVGEQYV.

The chain uses TRBV7-9 and TRBJ2-1; the D gene is possibly TRBD1 (6 bases). V was trimmed by 4 bases and J by 5 bases, leaving 15 bases between them. CDR3 length: 15 amino acids. Germline loops: CDR1 SEHNR, CDR2 FQNEAQ (reference sequence). CDR3 sequence (DNA): TGTGCCAGCAGCTCCTGGTACAGGGACCACAATGAGCAGTTCTTC. It codes for CASSSWYRDHNEQFF.

This clonotype was found many times. This chain connects TRBV20-1 to TRBJ2-3; 7 positions agree with TRBD2. Germline V gene data show CDR1 as DFQATT and CDR2 as SNEGSKA (reference sequence). V dropped 7 bases and J dropped 7; count of bases not matched to a gene: 17. The CDR3 loop spans 15 amino acids. The CDR3 DNA reads as TGCAGTGGGACCTCAAGCGGGGATGACCTGAATACGCAGTATTTT. Translation: CSGTSSGDDLNTQYF.

The table lists this clonotype with many counts. J is TRBJ2-1 and V is TRBV7-6, with 8 bases aligning to TRBD2. CDR3 length: 15 amino acids. Unmatched junction bases numbered 10, after V lost 3 bases and J lost 9 bases. Germline V CDR1 and CDR2: SGHVS, FNYEAQ. The CDR3 sequence: CASSFSSGGIGEQFF. DNA of the CDR3: TGTGCCAGCAGCTTCTCCAGCGGGGGTATCGGTGAGCAGTTCTTC.